Listed below are T cell receptor beta chains from one sample, sequenced in a study of long-term antiretroviral therapy in people with HIV. Profiling relied on immunoSEQ multiplex PCR, and the TCRdb table lists in-frame clones only, not all of them. The repertoire holds tens of thousands of clones, with approximately 91% as singletons. This specimen was unsorted PBMCs, taken roughly 5 years before starting antiretroviral therapy. All receptors come from a man aged 50-59 years with HIV. Each CDR3 is given with its conserved first and last residue. D genes are given only for firm matches. The listing skips clone size in some rows; elsewhere it reads once, few, many or a size class.

j_call clone_size d_call v_call cdr3_nt cdr3_aa
TRBJ1-5 NA TRBD1 TRBV4-1 TGCGCCAGCAGCCAAGGTGTTAGTACAGGGGTTCATCAGCCCCAGCATTTT CASSQGVSTGVHQPQHF
TRBJ2-3 NA TRBD2 TRBV30 TGTGCCTGGGGACTAGCGGGAGATACGCAGTATTTT CAWGLAGDTQYF
TRBJ1-2 NA TRBD1 TRBV7-2 TGTGCCAGCAGCCTGTCCTGGGACAGGGCTGGCTACACCTTC CASSLSWDRAGYTF
TRBJ2-7 NA TRBD1 TRBV6-4 TGTGCCAGCAGGGCAGGGGGATTCTACGAGCAGTACTTC CASRAGGFYEQYF
TRBJ1-1 NA NA TRBV6-6 TGTGCCAGCAGACGAACAGCGGGCACTGAAGCTTTCTTT CASRRTAGTEAFF
TRBJ2-3 medium-sized TRBD2 TRBV4-1 TGCGCCAGCAGCCAAGGGCCTGGGGGACTAGGGACAGATACGCAGTATTTT CASSQGPGGLGTDTQYF
TRBJ2-1 NA TRBD2 TRBV6-5 TGTGCCAGCAGTTACTTGCGGGGGGGCTGGGATGAGCAGTTCTTC CASSYLRGGWDEQFF
TRBJ2-5 NA NA TRBV28 TGTGCCAGCAGTTTACCGGGTAACCAAGAGACCCAGTACTTC CASSLPGNQETQYF
TRBJ2-2 NA NA TRBV2 TGTGCCAGCATGGGGGGCTGGACCGGGGAGCTGTTTTTT CASMGGWTGELFF
TRBJ1-2 NA NA TRBV6-5 TGTGCCAGCAGTTATGGCAAGGCAGGGTACGATGGCTACACCTTC CASSYGKAGYDGYTF
TRBJ1-4 NA TRBD1 TRBV7-2 TGTGCCAGCAGCCCCGGACAGGAACGGGTACTGTTTTTT CASSPGQERVLFF
TRBJ2-1 once NA TRBV21-1 TGTGCCAGCAGCAAAGTCCCCAATGAGCAGTTCTTC CASSKVPNEQFF
TRBJ2-1 once NA TRBV5-1 TGCGCCAGCAGCTTGGTGCTAGCCTACAATGAGCAGTTCTTC CASSLVLAYNEQFF
TRBJ2-3 NA NA TRBV28 TGTGCCAGCAGTTTGGGGTGGACCACAGATACGCAGTATTTT CASSLGWTTDTQYF
TRBJ1-4 NA TRBD1 TRBV29-1 TGCAGCGTCGACTCCGGGACAGGGGTCTTTGGGGAAAAACTGTTTTTT CSVDSGTGVFGEKLFF
TRBJ2-7 once NA TRBV5-6 TGTGCCAGCAGCCGAAGGGGGGGGGTTTCCTACGAGCAGTACTTC CASSRRGGVSYEQYF
TRBJ1-5 NA TRBD1 TRBV7-3 TGTGGGAGGGACAGTGAAGGGCTCAATCAGCCCCAGCATTTT CGRDSEGLNQPQHF
TRBJ2-5 NA TRBD2 TRBV5-4 TGTGCCAGCAGCGCCGGGGGGGGTGGAGTAGGGGAGACCCAGTACTTC CASSAGGGGVGETQYF
TRBJ2-2 once NA TRBV5-1 TGCGCCAGCAGCTTGGAAGGTAACACCGGGGAGCTGTTTTTT CASSLEGNTGELFF
TRBJ2-2 NA NA TRBV28 TGTGCCAGCACTTCACGGAACACCGGGGAGCTGTTTTTT CASTSRNTGELFF
TRBJ2-7 NA TRBD1 TRBV5-1 TGCGCCAGCAGCTCAAGCAACAGGGGGCGCTTCTACGAGCAGTACTTC CASSSSNRGRFYEQYF
TRBJ1-5 NA NA TRBV21-1 TGTGCCAGCAGCTACTCACAGGGCCTCCGCCTCTACCTTAGCAATCAGCCCCAGCATTTT CASSYSQGLRLYLSNQPQHF
TRBJ1-5 NA NA TRBV30 TGTGCCTGGAGTTGGGTGGGGCAGCCCCAGCATTTT CAWSWVGQPQHF
TRBJ2-3 NA NA TRBV7-9 TGTGCCAGCAGCATTGGGCCGCCGAATACGCAGTATTTT CASSIGPPNTQYF
TRBJ2-5 NA TRBD2 TRBV14 TGTGCCAGCAGCCTTAGCGGGAGGTTTGAGACCCAGTACTTC CASSLSGRFETQYF
TRBJ1-3 NA NA TRBV12-5 TGTGCTAGTGGTTTGGTAGGTGGAAACACCATATATTTT CASGLVGGNTIYF
TRBJ2-3 NA NA TRBV4-2 TGTGCCAGCAGGCTTACTAGGATCCATCCAGATACGCAGTATTTT CASRLTRIHPDTQYF
TRBJ2-1 NA NA TRBV5-1 TGCGCCAGCAGCTTGGGGGGAGAGACCTACAATGAGCAGTTCTTC CASSLGGETYNEQFF
TRBJ1-5 NA TRBD1 TRBV5-1 TGCGCCAGCAGCCTGACAGGGGCCGATCAGCCCCAGCATTTT CASSLTGADQPQHF
TRBJ1-1 NA TRBD1 TRBV6-1 TGTGCCAGCAGTACGGACAGGTTTGCTGAAGCTTTCTTT CASSTDRFAEAFF
TRBJ1-1 NA TRBD1 TRBV10-3 TGTGCCATCAATCAGGGGGCGTCCACTGAAGCTTTCTTT CAINQGASTEAFF
TRBJ1-1 NA NA TRBV5-6 TGTGCCAGCAGCTTGGCTGTGAACACTGAAGCTTTCTTT CASSLAVNTEAFF
TRBJ2-5 NA NA TRBV4-3 TGCGCCAGCAGCCAAACTCCTGGGGCCCTAGAGACCCAGTACTTC CASSQTPGALETQYF
TRBJ1-4 NA NA TRBV27 TGTGCCAGCAGTTTCTTGGGCACGGAAAAACTGTTTTTT CASSFLGTEKLFF
TRBJ1-2 NA NA TRBV28 TGTGCCAGCAGTTTATGGGAAGCTAACTATGGCTACACCTTC CASSLWEANYGYTF
TRBJ2-2 NA NA TRBV5-1 TGCGCCAGCAGCTTGGGTGTGTCGGGGGTGAACACCGGGGAGCTGTTTTTT CASSLGVSGVNTGELFF
TRBJ2-3 NA NA TRBV20-1 TGCAGTGCTTCAAAGGCAGATACGCAGTATTTT CSASKADTQYF
TRBJ1-5 NA NA TRBV19 TGTGCCAGTAGTATCTTGGACAGCCCCAATCAGCCCCAGCATTTT CASSILDSPNQPQHF
TRBJ2-1 NA TRBD2 TRBV10-3 TGTGCCATCGGGTCCGTCGGCGGGGGGGCGATTGAGCAGTTCTTC CAIGSVGGGAIEQFF
TRBJ2-7 NA TRBD1 TRBV19 TGTGCCACAGGGACAGGCTCATCATCCTACGAGCAGTACTTC CATGTGSSSYEQYF
TRBJ1-1 NA NA TRBV30 TGTGCCGGACACAGGGATTTGGGCACTGAAGCTTTCTTT CAGHRDLGTEAFF
TRBJ2-3 NA NA TRBV7-9 TGTGCCAGCGGTAGGGACCCGGCGGATACGCAGTATTTT CASGRDPADTQYF
TRBJ1-2 few TRBD1 TRBV30 TGTGCCTGGACCCGACAGGGAACCTATGGCTACACCTTC CAWTRQGTYGYTF
TRBJ2-2 NA NA TRBV7-9 TGTGCCAGCAGCTTAGGGCAGGGCAAGGCCGGGGAGCTGTTTTTT CASSLGQGKAGELFF
TRBJ2-1 NA TRBD1 TRBV5-1 TGCGCCAGCAGCGCGGACAGGGGAGCCTACAATGAGCAGTTCTTC CASSADRGAYNEQFF
TRBJ2-3 NA NA TRBV2 TGTGCCACCCTCTTCCCCGCACACGGGTCAGATACGCAGTATTTT CATLFPAHGSDTQYF
TRBJ1-6 NA NA TRBV5-1 TGCGCCAGCAGCTTGGTAGAGAACCATTCACCCCTCCACTTT CASSLVENHSPLHF
TRBJ1-4 NA NA TRBV25-1 TGTGCCAGCAGTGACCCCCTCGTTTATAATGAAAAACTGTTTTTT CASSDPLVYNEKLFF